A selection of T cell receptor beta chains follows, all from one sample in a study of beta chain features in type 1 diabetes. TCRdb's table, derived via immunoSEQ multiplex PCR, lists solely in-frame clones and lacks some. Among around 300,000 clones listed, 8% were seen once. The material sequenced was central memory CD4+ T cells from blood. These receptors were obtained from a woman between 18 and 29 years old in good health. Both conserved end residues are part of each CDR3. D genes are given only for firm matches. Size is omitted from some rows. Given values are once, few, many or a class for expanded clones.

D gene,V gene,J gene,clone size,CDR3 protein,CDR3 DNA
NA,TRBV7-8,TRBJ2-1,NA,CASSLGLVLGNEQFF,TGTGCCAGCAGCTTGGGGCTAGTTTTAGGCAATGAGCAGTTCTTC
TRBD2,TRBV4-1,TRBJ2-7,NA,CASSQATSGRAYEQYF,TGCGCCAGCAGCCAGGCAACTAGCGGGAGGGCCTACGAGCAGTACTTC
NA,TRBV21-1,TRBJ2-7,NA,CASAGFVRFYEQYF,TGTGCCAGCGCGGGATTCGTGCGGTTCTACGAGCAGTACTTC
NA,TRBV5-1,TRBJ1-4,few,CASSFGGGNEKLFF,TGCGCCAGCAGCTTCGGAGGGGGGAATGAAAAACTGTTTTTT
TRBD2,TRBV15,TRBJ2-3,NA,CATSRDRAGGTTDTQYF,TGTGCCACCAGCAGAGATAGAGCGGGAGGGACGACAGATACGCAGTATTTT
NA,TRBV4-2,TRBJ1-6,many,CASSQAWTAENSPLHF,TGTGCCAGCAGCCAAGCGTGGACAGCGGAAAATTCACCCCTCCACTTT
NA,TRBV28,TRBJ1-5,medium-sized,CASSLDDTGFMSQHF,TGTGCCAGCAGTTTAGATGACACGGGATTCATGTCCCAGCATTTT
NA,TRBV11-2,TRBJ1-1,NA,CASSPGVDTEAFF,TGTGCCAGCAGCCCAGGGGTGGACACTGAAGCTTTCTTT
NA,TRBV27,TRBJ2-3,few,CASKLGPLFTDTQYF,TGTGCCAGCAAACTCGGCCCGCTATTCACAGATACGCAGTATTTT
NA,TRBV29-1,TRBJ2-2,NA,CSVRGLLNTGELFF,TGCAGCGTTCGGGGACTGCTAAACACCGGGGAGCTGTTTTTT
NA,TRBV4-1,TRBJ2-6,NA,CASHSGANVLTF,TGCGCCAGCCACTCTGGGGCCAACGTCCTGACTTTC
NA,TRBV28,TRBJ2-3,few,CASSPWTVTDTQYF,TGTGCCAGCAGTCCATGGACAGTCACAGATACGCAGTATTTT
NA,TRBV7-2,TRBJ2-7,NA,CASSRLVSLYEQYF,TGTGCCAGCAGCAGACTAGTAAGCCTCTACGAGCAGTACTTC
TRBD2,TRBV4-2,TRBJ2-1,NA,CASTPGTSDNEQFF,TGTGCCAGCACCCCCGGGACTAGCGACAATGAGCAGTTCTTC
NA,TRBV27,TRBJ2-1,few,CASSLFVASPEQFF,TGTGCCAGCAGTTTATTTGTGGCTAGCCCTGAGCAGTTCTTC
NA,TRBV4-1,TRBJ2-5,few,CASSQGVIRGQETQYF,TGCGCCAGCAGCCAAGGGGTTATCAGGGGTCAAGAGACCCAGTACTTC
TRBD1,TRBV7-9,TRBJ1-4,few,CASSLQGAGEKLFF,TGTGCCAGCAGCCTCCAGGGGGCAGGTGAAAAACTGTTTTTT